This T cell receptor beta chain was recorded in a study of cytomegalovirus exposure and HLA in healthy donors. TCRdb's copy holds only in-frame clones and misses some; the assay was immunoSEQ multiplex PCR. The sample carries more than 45,000 clones, roughly 90% recorded once. Germline CDR1 is SGHTA and CDR2 is FQGNSA. This CDR3 has 15 residues. Trimming pared 5 bases from V and 0 bases from J, leaving 12 bases between. The chain has TRBV7-2 and TRBJ2-3; D not resolved. The source material was PBMCs. This TCR came from a woman in her twenties or thirties in good health and CMV-seronegative. This CDR3 is CASSPVRPSTDTQYF. The CDR3 bases are TGTGCCAGCAGCCCGGTGCGGCCGAGCACAGATACGCAGTATTTT.